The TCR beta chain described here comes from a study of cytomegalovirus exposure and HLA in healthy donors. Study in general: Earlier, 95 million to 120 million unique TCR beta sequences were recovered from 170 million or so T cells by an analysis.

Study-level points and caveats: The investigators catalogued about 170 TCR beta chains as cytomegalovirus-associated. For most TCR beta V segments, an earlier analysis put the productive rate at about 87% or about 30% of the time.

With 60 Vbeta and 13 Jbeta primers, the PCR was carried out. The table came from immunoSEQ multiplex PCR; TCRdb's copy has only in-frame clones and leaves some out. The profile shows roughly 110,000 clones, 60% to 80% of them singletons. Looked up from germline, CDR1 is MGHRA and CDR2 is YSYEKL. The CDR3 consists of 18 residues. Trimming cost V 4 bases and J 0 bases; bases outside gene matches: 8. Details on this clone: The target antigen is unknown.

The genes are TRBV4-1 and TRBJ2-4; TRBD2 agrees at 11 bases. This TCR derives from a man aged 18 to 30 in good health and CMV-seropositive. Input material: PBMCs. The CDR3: CASSLGLAGGIAKNIQYF. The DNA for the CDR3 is TGCGCCAGCAGCCTCGGCCTAGCGGGGGGCATAGCCAAAAACATTCAGTACTTC.